The 12 T cell receptor beta chains in this list originate from one sample, sequenced in a study of blood T cells in healthy people across ages. Then a second PCR, running about 6 to 11 cycles, was carried out with a sample-barcoded 5' primer and a J-beta primer mix. TCRdb used MiXCR to reprocess the 5' RACE reads, holding one entry per CDR3 protein. This sample has roughly 1.9 million distinct CDR3 sequences; 30% to 40% occur once, and the top ten carry about 21%. Input material: blood. The receptors were gathered from a human donor in good health.

The chain links TRBV10-3 to TRBJ2-3; 10 bases map to TRBD1. V shed 11 bases and J 4 bases; nucleotides not matched to a gene: 9. The CDR3 is 14 residues long. CDR1 and CDR2 from the germline V gene are ENHRY and SYGVKD. The CDR3 nucleotides read TGTGCCGTCACTGACAGGGGGCAAGCAGATACGCAGTATTTT. This translates into CAVTDRGQADTQYF.

As to this clonotype: A much larger clonotype is one base distant, so this may be a read error. V and J are TRBV6-5 and TRBJ2-4, with TRBD1 as a possible D gene (6 bases). Gene TRBJ2-7 matches the end of the DNA better, so the J call may be wrong. The CDR3 loop spans 15 amino acids. Germline V gene sequence: CDR1 MNHEY, CDR2 SVGAGI. CDR3 region: CASNYRPQGSYEQYF. The CDR3 DNA reads as TGTGCCAGCAATTACAGGCCTCAGGGGAGCTACGAGCAGTACTTC.

The sample holds a few counts of this clonotype. This chain links TRBV28 with TRBJ1-5; 10 bases line up with TRBD1. Germline trimming cut 2 bases from V and 2 bases from J; bases unmatched to any gene: 3. The CDR3 sequence is 16 residues long. CDR1 is MDHEN and CDR2 is SYDVKM in the germline V gene. The CDR3 nucleotides are TGTGCCAGCAGTTTAGGGACAGGGGAGGGCAATCAGCCCCAGCATTTT. Encoded protein: CASSLGTGEGNQPQHF.

This chain uses TRBV11-1 with TRBJ2-5; D possibly corresponds to TRBD1 (5 bases). The J call may be incorrect, as the DNA end agrees better with TRBJ2-7. Germline loops: CDR1 SGHAT, CDR2 FQDESV (reference sequence). The CDR3 sequence is 15 residues long. The CDR3: CASSLVAGLGHEQYF. Here the CDR3 DNA reads TGTGCCAGCAGCTTAGTAGCAGGGCTCGGACACGAGCAGTACTTC.

This rearrangement joins TRBV20-1 to TRBJ1-2; 8 positions agree with TRBD1. The CDR3 consists of 15 residues. After removal of 5 bases from V and 3 bases from J, the junction contained 11 bases not matched to a gene. Germline V gene sequence: CDR1 DFQATT, CDR2 SNEGSKA (reference sequence). CDR3 residues: CSALPAGQGDYGYTF. The CDR3 DNA is TGCAGTGCTCTGCCTGCTGGACAGGGAGACTATGGCTACACCTTC.

A few counts support this clonotype. The V and J genes are TRBV4-3 and TRBJ2-1; no clear D gene. This CDR3 contains 13 residues. Germline-derived CDR1 and CDR2 are LGHNA and YSLEER. Trimming took 3 bases from V and 6 from J, leaving 9 bases between them. The CDR3 here is CASSHGTFNEQFF. The CDR3 nucleotides read TGCGCCAGCAGCCATGGAACCTTCAATGAGCAGTTCTTC.

The V gene is TRBV7-6, the J gene TRBJ2-7; maybe TRBD2 (5 bases). Trimming took 1 base from V and 2 from J, leaving 12 bases between them. The CDR3 has 15 amino acids. The V gene's germline CDR1 is SGHVS and CDR2 FNYEAQ. CDR3 nucleotide sequence: TGTGCCAGCAGCTTAGAGTCGAGGGATACCTACGAGCAGTACTTC. Its protein is CASSLESRDTYEQYF.

There are many counts of this clonotype. The genes are TRBV12-3 or TRBV12-4 and TRBJ2-1; 8 bases are shared with TRBD1. The ends lost 3 bases at V and 4 bases at J; junction bases unmatched: 2. The CDR3 is 14 residues long. The CDR3 spells CASSFRDRYNEQFF. CDR3 coding DNA: TGTGCCAGCAGTTTCCGGGACAGGTACAATGAGCAGTTCTTC.

This clonotype was detected ten times or more. This sequence joins TRBV20-1 and TRBJ1-2; 12 bases are shared with TRBD1. Germline V gene sequence: CDR1 DFQATT, CDR2 SNEGSKA (reference sequence). J gave up 7 bases and V 5 bases, and 5 bases lay outside the gene matches. This CDR3 is built from 13 residues. CDR3 bases: TGCAGTGCTGCCGCGGGACAGGGGGCTGGCTACACCTTC. Its translation: CSAAAGQGAGYTF.

The chain joins TRBV5-1 to TRBJ2-5; TRBD2 matches 8 bases. From germline, CDR1 is SGHRS and CDR2 YFSETQ. The CDR3 runs to 16 residues. Trimming cost V 4 bases and J 1 base; bases outside gene matches: 9. In DNA form, the CDR3 reads TGCGCCAGCAGCCCCATGATGGCGGGGGGCCAAGAGACCCAGTACTTC. Protein: CASSPMMAGGQETQYF.

This clonotype was seen ten or more times. The rearrangement joins TRBV12-3 or TRBV12-4 to TRBJ1-5, with TRBD1 matching 8 bases. V trimming: 5 bases; J trimming: 3 bases; junction bases outside the gene matches: 0. This CDR3 has 13 amino acids. CDR3 residues: CASSQGANQPQHF. The DNA for the CDR3 is TGTGCCAGCAGTCAGGGGGCCAATCAGCCCCAGCATTTT.

This clonotype was found a few times. The chain uses TRBV6-1 and TRBJ2-7; D is unresolved. V lost 10 bases and J lost 5, with 15 bases in between. The germline gives CDR1 MNHNS, CDR2 SASEGT. CDR3 length: 12 residues. The CDR3 region has the DNA TGTGCCATCCATCCGGGTTTCCACGAGCAGTACTTC. Translating gives CAIHPGFHEQYF.